What follows describes a single TCR beta chain. As yet, its antigen is unknown. Cultured CD4+ T-cell DNA underwent Oncomine TCR Beta short-read sequencing. TCRdb reprocessed the PCR reads with MiXCR, giving one entry per CDR3 protein. This sample has 16,000 or so distinct CDR3 sequences; 45% to 55% occur once, and the top ten carry roughly 3.6%. The treatment here: approximately nine-day PBMC culture with coronavirus spike peptide pools or control peptides (ViraFEST assay). These data belong to a study of vaccination and CD4 T cells after COVID-19. This receptor was taken from a human donor who had recovered from COVID-19. The source was CD4+ T cells from blood, cultured in vitro, collected before SARS-CoV-2 vaccination.

CDR3 in amino acids: CASSDPPGSRFF. The CDR3 DNA reads TGTGCCAGCAGTGACCCTCCCGGTAGTCGGTTCTTC. The genes are TRBV2 and TRBJ2-1; D gene unclear. The germline V gene has CDR1 SNHLY and CDR2 FYNNEI. The CDR3 is made up of 12 amino acids. With 3 bases removed from V and 15 bases from J, the gap between germline ends came to 15 bases.